One sample yielded the 17 T cell receptor beta chains listed below, sequenced in a study of blood T cell repertoires in COVID-19. Profiling relied on immunoSEQ multiplex PCR, and the TCRdb table lists in-frame clones only, not all of them. The top ten clones hold approximately 0.93% of a sample with 300,000 to 450,000 clones, 88% of them seen once. The sample was PBMCs or T cells enriched from blood (not recorded which). Receptor source: a young woman who had been exposed to COVID-19.

V gene TRBV3-1 (or the pseudogene TRBV3-2) combines with J gene TRBJ2-1, with TRBD2 matching over 8 bases. The CDR3 spans 15 residues. The germline gives CDR1 LGHDT, CDR2 YNNKEL (reference sequence). Trimming cost V 0 bases and J 3 bases; bases outside gene matches: 1. The CDR3: CASSQEGLGYNEQFF. The CDR3 DNA is TGTGCCAGCAGCCAAGAGGGACTAGGCTACAATGAGCAGTTCTTC.

This clone was counted a single time. The gene calls are TRBV6-5 and TRBJ1-1; D is unclear. The ends were cut back, 8 bases at V and 0 bases at J, with 10 bases in the middle. CDR1 and CDR2 (germline): MNHEY, SVGAGI. This CDR3 has 13 amino acids. CDR3 in amino acids: CASSAGMNTEAFF. Here the CDR3 DNA reads TGTGCCAGCTCGGCAGGAATGAACACTGAAGCTTTCTTT.

V is TRBV29-1 and J is TRBJ2-5, with no clear D. CDR3 length: 13 amino acids. V lost 1 base and J lost 0, with 6 bases in between. Germline CDR1 reads SQVTM; CDR2 reads ANQGSEA. CDR3 in amino acids: CSVEGADQETQYF. The CDR3 DNA reads TGCAGCGTTGAAGGGGCCGACCAAGAGACCCAGTACTTC.

V usage is TRBV6-5 and J usage is TRBJ2-7; D call uncertain. CDR3 size: 15 residues. Germline V lookup: CDR1 MNHEY, CDR2 SVGAGI. The V gene lost 8 bases and the J gene lost 2 bases, with 19 bases spanning the gap. The CDR3 nucleotides are TGTGCCAGCCTAGATTCTCCTGCCATCCCCTACGAGCAGTACTTC. Residues: CASLDSPAIPYEQYF.

This sequence joins TRBV5-6 and TRBJ2-7; possible D gene TRBD2, 6 bases. Germline V gene sequence: CDR1 SGHDT, CDR2 YYEEEE. The CDR3 covers 15 residues. V was pared by 3 bases and J by 3 bases, with 16 bases between. CDR3 sequence reads: CASSSEGQGVYEQYF. The CDR3 region has the DNA TGTGCCAGCAGCTCGGAGGGCCAGGGAGTCTACGAGCAGTACTTC. The full variable domain, completed using reference TRBV5-6 and TRBJ2-7, is DAGVTQSPTHLIKTRGQQVTLRCSPKSGHDTVSWYQQALGQGPQFIFQYYEEEERQRGNFPDRFSGHQFPNYSSELNVNALLLGDSALYLCASSSEGQGVYEQYFGPGTRLTVT.

The chain combines TRBV6-5 with TRBJ1-2; 10 bases match TRBD1. J gave up 8 bases and V 0 bases, and 6 bases lay outside the gene matches. This CDR3 has 15 amino acids. Germline V gene data show CDR1 as MNHEY and CDR2 as SVGAGI. CDR3 DNA sequence: TGTGCCAGCAGTTACTCCTGGACAGGGGGATCAGGCTACACCTTC. Translation gives CASSYSWTGGSGYTF.

The rearrangement joins TRBV9 to TRBJ1-1; D is uncertain. Germline CDR1 is SGDLS and CDR2 is YYNGEE. The CDR3 covers 15 residues. Trimming stripped 0 bases from V and 3 bases from J, with 12 bases between. The CDR3 nucleotides are TGTGCCAGCAGCGTAGCTCACACGGGATACACTGAAGCTTTCTTT. Amino acids: CASSVAHTGYTEAFF.

The V and J genes are TRBV28 and TRBJ2-7; maybe TRBD2 (6 bases). V was cut by 3 bases and J by 2 bases, with 14 bases left in between. Per the germline V gene, CDR1 is MDHEN and CDR2 is SYDVKM. The CDR3 is 15 amino acids. The CDR3 DNA follows: TGTGCCAGCAGTTTTGCGGGACCGGCGGCCTACGAGCAGTACTTC. Translated: CASSFAGPAAYEQYF.

The V gene is TRBV2, the J gene TRBJ2-1, with 7 bases identical to TRBD2. V dropped 7 bases and J dropped 7; count of bases not matched to a gene: 13. This CDR3 has 15 amino acids. From germline, CDR1 is SNHLY and CDR2 FYNNEI. The CDR3 nucleotides are TGTGCCAGCAATGCGGGAGCGCCGGTAGAGAATGAGCAGTTCTTC. Its translation is CASNAGAPVENEQFF.

The V and J genes are TRBV7-8 and TRBJ1-1; 11 bases align to TRBD1. CDR3 size: 18 residues. The germline V gene encodes CDR1 SGHVS and CDR2 FQNEAQ. Losses at the gene ends were 5 bases for V and 3 bases for J; bases not matched to a gene: 14. Here the CDR3 reads CASSAQIEDRGLDTEAFF. In DNA form, the CDR3 reads TGTGCCAGCAGCGCACAGATTGAGGACAGGGGGCTCGACACTGAAGCTTTCTTT.

The rearrangement links TRBV19 to TRBJ2-3, with 10 bases aligning to TRBD1. With V trimmed by 5 bases and J by 3 bases, 17 bases remained unmatched. CDR3 size: 19 residues. Germline assignment: CDR1 LNHDA and CDR2 SQIVND (reference sequence). The CDR3 loop is CASSPWDRGPKGATDTQYF. CDR3 bases: TGTGCCAGTAGTCCCTGGGACAGGGGCCCGAAGGGAGCAACAGATACGCAGTATTTT.

The rearrangement uses TRBV10-3 and TRBJ2-3; D might be TRBD2 (5 bases). CDR1 is ENHRY, CDR2 SYGVKD, per germline. This CDR3 contains 13 residues. V was clipped by 8 bases and J by 0 bases, with 9 bases between them. The CDR3 here is CAIQSGSTDTQYF. CDR3 coding DNA: TGTGCCATCCAAAGCGGTAGCACAGATACGCAGTATTTT.

This chain connects TRBV5-3 to TRBJ1-1, with a possible D match to TRBD1 (5 bases). TRBV5-3 is an open reading frame whose function is uncertain. CDR3 length: 15 amino acids. V was trimmed by 1 base and J by 10 bases, leaving 20 bases between them. The CDR3 spells CARSLIPAGRGGAFF. CDR3 nucleotides: TGTGCCAGAAGCTTGATCCCCGCAGGGCGCGGGGGAGCTTTCTTT.

The V call is TRBV3-1 (or the pseudogene TRBV3-2), the J call TRBJ2-2; D is possibly TRBD2 (5 bases). V was trimmed by 1 base and J by 4 bases, leaving 16 bases between them. Germline CDR1 is LGHDT and CDR2 is YNNKEL (reference sequence). This CDR3 has 17 amino acids. CDR3 sequence: CASSQAGLTYFTGELFF. In DNA, the CDR3 is TGTGCCAGCAGCCAAGCCGGACTCACGTATTTCACCGGGGAGCTGTTTTTT.

The rearrangement links TRBV2 to TRBJ2-5; 11 bases are a match to TRBD2. This CDR3 has 17 residues. V was pared by 7 bases and J by 2 bases, with 12 bases of the junction left unmatched. Germline CDR1 reads SNHLY; CDR2 reads FYNNEI. CDR3 nucleotides: TGTGCCAGCAAAGGGGCCCGACTAGCGGGAACTCAAGAGACCCAGTACTTC. Its translation is CASKGARLAGTQETQYF.

The genes are TRBV28 and TRBJ1-1, with 7 bases identical to TRBD1. The CDR3 is 15 amino acids. V shed 4 bases, J shed 5 bases, and the junction held 10 bases outside the gene matches. From germline, CDR1 is MDHEN and CDR2 SYDVKM. The CDR3 loop is CASSSRTGGWTEAFF. DNA for the CDR3: TGTGCCAGCAGTTCCCGGACAGGTGGGTGGACTGAAGCTTTCTTT.

The chain couples TRBV30 to TRBJ1-5; D is ambiguous. Germline lookup yields CDR1 GTSNPN and CDR2 SVGIG (reference sequence). V was cut by 2 bases and J by 2 bases, with 10 bases left in between. The CDR3 contains 14 residues. CDR3 nucleotide sequence: TGTGCCTGGAGTTATGGAGTTGGCAATCAGCCCCAGCATTTT. Translated, it gives CAWSYGVGNQPQHF. Complete variable domain (other parts from reference TRBV30 and TRBJ1-5): SQTIHQWPATLVQPVGSPLSLECTVEGTSNPNLYWYRQAAGRGLQLLFYSVGIGQISSEVPQNLSASRPQDRQFILSSKKLLLSDSGFYLCAWSYGVGNQPQHFGDGTRLSIL.